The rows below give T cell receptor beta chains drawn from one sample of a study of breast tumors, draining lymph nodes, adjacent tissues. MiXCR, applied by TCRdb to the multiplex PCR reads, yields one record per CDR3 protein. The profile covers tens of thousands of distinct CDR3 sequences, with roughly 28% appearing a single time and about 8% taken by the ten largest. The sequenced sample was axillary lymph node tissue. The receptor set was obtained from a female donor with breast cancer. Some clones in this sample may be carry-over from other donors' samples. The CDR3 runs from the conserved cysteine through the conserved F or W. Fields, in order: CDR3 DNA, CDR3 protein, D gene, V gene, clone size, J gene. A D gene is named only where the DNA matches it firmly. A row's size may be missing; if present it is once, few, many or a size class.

TGCAGTGCTAGAGCAGGGACCGTCGTAGATACGCAGTATTTT | CSARAGTVVDTQYF | . | TRBV20-1 | many | TRBJ2-3
TGTGCCAGCAGCAAAGCCATAACAGATTCACCCCTCCACTTT | CASSKAITDSPLHF | . | TRBV4-2 | . | TRBJ1-6
TGCGCCAGCGGCTTGATTCCAGAATACGACCAGTACTTC | CASGLIPEYDQYF | . | TRBV5-1 | . | TRBJ2-7
TGTGCCAGTAGTATGACTAGCGGGAGGGACTCCTACAATGAGCAGTTCTTC | CASSMTSGRDSYNEQFF | TRBD2 | TRBV19 | many | TRBJ2-1
TGTGCCAGCAGTTTATTCGGAATGGGCAGTCATTCCAGAAATACGCAGTATTTT | CASSLFGMGSHSRNTQYF | . | TRBV27 | many | TRBJ2-3
TGTGCCAGCAGGCCCGTAGGCTCAGATACGCAGTATTTT | CASRPVGSDTQYF | . | TRBV11-3 | many | TRBJ2-3
TGCGCCAGCAGCTTCATGCTAGCGGGGTACACAGATACGCAGTATTTT | CASSFMLAGYTDTQYF | TRBD2 | TRBV5-1 | many | TRBJ2-3
TGTGCCAGCAGCCCGAACTGGTACGAGCAGTACTTC | CASSPNWYEQYF | . | TRBV6-6 | . | TRBJ2-7
TGTGCCAGCAGCCCAAACGTCGGGGGCGCTGGAAACACCATATATTTT | CASSPNVGGAGNTIYF | . | TRBV9 | many | TRBJ1-3
TGTGCCAGTTCCCAAGGGGGAACAGCGGGAAACACCATATATTTT | CASSQGGTAGNTIYF | . | TRBV12-3/TRBV12-4 | many | TRBJ1-3